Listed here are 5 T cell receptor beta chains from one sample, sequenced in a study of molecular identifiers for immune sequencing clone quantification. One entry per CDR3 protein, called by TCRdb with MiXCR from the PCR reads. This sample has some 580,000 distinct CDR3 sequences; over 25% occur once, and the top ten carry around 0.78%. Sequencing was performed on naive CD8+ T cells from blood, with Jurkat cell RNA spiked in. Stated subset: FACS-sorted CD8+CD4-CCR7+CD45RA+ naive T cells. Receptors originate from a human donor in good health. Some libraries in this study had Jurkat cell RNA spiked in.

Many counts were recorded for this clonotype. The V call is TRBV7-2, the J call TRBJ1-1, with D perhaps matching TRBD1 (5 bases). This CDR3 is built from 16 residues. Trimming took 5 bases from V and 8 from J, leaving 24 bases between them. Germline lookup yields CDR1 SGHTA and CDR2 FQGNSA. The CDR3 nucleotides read TGTGCCAGCAGCCAAATAAGAATAGAGACCGGGGCGGAAGCTTTCTTT. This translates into CASSQIRIETGAEAFF. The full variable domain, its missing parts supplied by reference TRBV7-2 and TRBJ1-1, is GAGVSQSPSNKVTEKGKDVELRCDPISGHTALYWYRQSLGQGLEFLIYFQGNSAPDKSGLPSDRFSAERTGGSVSTLTIQRTQQEDSAVYLCASSQIRIETGAEAFFGQGTRLTVV.

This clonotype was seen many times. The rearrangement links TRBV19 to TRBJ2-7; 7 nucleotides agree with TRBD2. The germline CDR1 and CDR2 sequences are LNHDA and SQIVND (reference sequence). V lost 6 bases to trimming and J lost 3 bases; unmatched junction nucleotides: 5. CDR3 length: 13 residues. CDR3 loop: CASRVPGGYEQYF. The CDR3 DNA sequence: TGTGCCAGTAGAGTCCCGGGGGGCTACGAGCAGTACTTC.

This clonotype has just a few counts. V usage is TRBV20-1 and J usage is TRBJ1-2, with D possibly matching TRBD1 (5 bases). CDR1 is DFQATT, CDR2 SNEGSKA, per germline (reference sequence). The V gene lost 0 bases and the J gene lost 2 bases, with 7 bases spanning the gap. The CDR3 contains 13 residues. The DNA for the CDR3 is TGCAGTGCTAGAGATGAGGGGAACTATGGCTACACCTTC. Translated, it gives CSARDEGNYGYTF.

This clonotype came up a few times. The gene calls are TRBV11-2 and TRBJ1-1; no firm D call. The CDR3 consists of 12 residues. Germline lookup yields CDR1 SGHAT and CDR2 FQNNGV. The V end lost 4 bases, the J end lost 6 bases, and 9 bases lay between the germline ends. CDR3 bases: TGTGCCAGCAGCTACTTGGGCGCTGAAGCTTTCTTT. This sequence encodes CASSYLGAEAFF.

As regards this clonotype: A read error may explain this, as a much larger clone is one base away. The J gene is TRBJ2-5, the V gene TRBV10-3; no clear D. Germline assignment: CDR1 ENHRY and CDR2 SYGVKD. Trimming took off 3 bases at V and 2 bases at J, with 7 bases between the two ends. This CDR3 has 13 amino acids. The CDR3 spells CAISDSTQETQYF. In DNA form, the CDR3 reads TGTGCCATCAGTGACTCCACGCAAGAGACCCAGTACTTC.